This is a list of T cell receptor beta chains from one sample in a study of vaccination effects on CD4 cells after COVID-19. Antigens of these TCRs are unknown. Method: immunoSEQ multiplex PCR; TCRdb's copy keeps in-frame clones and lacks some. This table holds 30,000 to 35,000 clones, 82% found once. Source: CD4+ T cells from PBMCs cultured with HCoV-NL63 spike peptides, taken after COVID-19 vaccination. The origin of the receptors is a human donor who received a COVID-19 vaccine. Some clones in this sample may be carry-over from other donors' samples. Both conserved end residues are part of each CDR3. The order of the fields is CDR3 protein, CDR3 DNA, J gene, clone size, V gene, D gene. A D gene is named only where the DNA matches it firmly. Not every row has a clone size; where given, it reads once, few, many or a size class.

CDR3: CASRIDTNTGELFF; DNA: TGTGCCAGCAGGATCGACACAAACACCGGGGAGCTGTTTTTT; J: TRBJ2-2; size: once; V: TRBV6-5; D: .
CDR3: CASSSLKQGAQTEAFF; DNA: TGTGCCAGCAGCTCACTAAAACAGGGGGCGCAAACTGAAGCTTTCTTT; J: TRBJ1-1; size: .; V: TRBV5-4; D: TRBD1
CDR3: CASSRDLNTGELFF; DNA: TGTGCCAGCAGTAGGGACCTTAACACCGGGGAGCTGTTTTTT; J: TRBJ2-2; size: .; V: TRBV6-5; D: .
CDR3: CSARAYEQFF; DNA: TGCAGTGCTAGAGCCTATGAGCAGTTCTTC; J: TRBJ2-1; size: .; V: TRBV20-1; D: .
CDR3: CASSSTGVGNTIYF; DNA: TGTGCCAGCAGCTCTACAGGGGTCGGAAACACCATATATTTT; J: TRBJ1-3; size: .; V: TRBV6-5; D: TRBD1
CDR3: CASSLARLASVQETQYF; DNA: TGCGCCAGCAGCTTGGCCCGTCTGGCTAGCGTTCAAGAGACCCAGTACTTC; J: TRBJ2-5; size: .; V: TRBV5-1; D: .
CDR3: CASSYVRTDEKLFF; DNA: TGTGCCAGCAGTTACGTTCGTACTGACGAAAAACTGTTTTTT; J: TRBJ1-4; size: .; V: TRBV6-5; D: .
CDR3: CATKGQGIEKLFF; DNA: TGTGCCACCAAGGGACAGGGCATTGAAAAACTGTTTTTT; J: TRBJ1-4; size: once; V: TRBV15; D: TRBD1
CDR3: CASSAQVGGTEAFF; DNA: TGTGCCAGCAGCGCCCAAGTAGGGGGGACTGAAGCTTTCTTT; J: TRBJ1-1; size: few; V: TRBV9; D: .
CDR3: CASSPEGGMNTEAFF; DNA: TGTGCCAGCAGCCCGGAAGGGGGAATGAACACTGAAGCTTTCTTT; J: TRBJ1-1; size: .; V: TRBV6-5; D: .